The 18 T cell receptor beta chains in this list originate from one sample, sequenced in a study of radiotherapy plus CTLA-4 blockade in lung cancer. Clones were read by immunoSEQ multiplex PCR, and TCRdb kept only the in-frame ones, dropping some. The sample includes more than 75,000 clones, roughly four fifths of them seen just once. The sequenced sample was peripheral blood, obtained from a patient treated with radiotherapy plus ipilimumab. These receptors originate from a human donor with non-small cell lung cancer that progressed on radiotherapy plus ipilimumab.

The chain recombines TRBV9 with TRBJ2-3, with D uncertain. The germline V gene encodes CDR1 SGDLS and CDR2 YYNGEE. V lost 0 bases to trimming and J lost 5 bases, with 13 bases between them. The CDR3 consists of 15 residues. CDR3 in amino acids: CASSVAPQSGDTQYF. In DNA, the CDR3 is TGTGCCAGCAGCGTAGCCCCGCAATCGGGAGATACGCAGTATTTT.

The chain recombines TRBV2 with TRBJ2-7; tentative D call: TRBD1 (8 bases). V was trimmed by 6 bases and J by 7 bases, leaving 16 bases between them. The CDR3 is 13 amino acids. Germline CDR1 is SNHLY and CDR2 is FYNNEI. CDR3 residues: CASRAGQGGEQYV. The CDR3 coding sequence is TGTGCCAGCAGAGCCGGACAGGGAGGGGAGCAGTACGTC.

J is TRBJ2-1 and V is TRBV30, with no clear D. Germline loops: CDR1 GTSNPN, CDR2 SVGIG (reference sequence). The V end was cut by 2 bases, the J end by 10 bases, with 9 bases between. The CDR3 sequence is 11 residues long. The CDR3 sequence: CAWSSVLEQFF. As DNA, the CDR3 is TGTGCCTGGAGTAGCGTGTTGGAGCAGTTCTTC.

This clone was seen only a few times. This sequence joins TRBV19 and TRBJ2-7; either TRBD1 or TRBD2 may fit D (5 bases each). Per the germline V gene, CDR1 is LNHDA and CDR2 is SQIVND (reference sequence). V lost 5 bases, J lost 4 bases, and 9 bases lay in between. The CDR3 runs to 12 residues. CDR3 loop: CASSRDGYEQYF. The CDR3 bases are TGTGCCAGTAGTCGGGACGGGTACGAGCAGTACTTC. Full variable domain (remainder filled in from reference TRBV19 and TRBJ2-7): DGGITQSPKYLFRKEGQNVTLSCEQNLNHDAMYWYRQDPGQGLRLIYYSQIVNDFQKGDIAEGYSVSREKKESFPLTVTSAQKNPTAFYLCASSRDGYEQYFGPGTRLTVT.

This clone was picked up a small number of times. The V call is TRBV19, the J call TRBJ2-1; the D gene is possibly TRBD2 (5 bases). Germline V gives CDR1 LNHDA, CDR2 SQIVND (reference sequence). Deletions cut 1 base from V and 8 bases from J, with 12 bases between. The CDR3 is 14 amino acids. CDR3 region: CASSIGFGDDEQFF. The CDR3 DNA sequence: TGTGCCAGTAGTATAGGTTTCGGGGATGATGAGCAGTTCTTC. Drawing the rest from reference TRBV19 and TRBJ2-1, the complete variable domain is DGGITQSPKYLFRKEGQNVTLSCEQNLNHDAMYWYRQDPGQGLRLIYYSQIVNDFQKGDIAEGYSVSREKKESFPLTVTSAQKNPTAFYLCASSIGFGDDEQFFGPGTRLTVL.

The chain is built from TRBV28 and TRBJ2-3; D gene ambiguous. Germline-derived CDR1 and CDR2 are MDHEN and SYDVKM. V dropped 5 bases and J dropped 1 base, with 4 bases sitting between them. The CDR3 is 12 residues long. The CDR3 nucleotides read TGTGCCAGCAGTCCTCGCACAGATACGCAGTATTTT. Protein sequence: CASSPRTDTQYF.

The chain is built from TRBV30 and TRBJ1-5; 7 bases map to TRBD1. This CDR3 comprises 14 residues. The ends lost 0 bases at V and 6 bases at J; junction bases unmatched: 5. Germline-derived CDR1 and CDR2 are GTSNPN and SVGIG (reference sequence). The CDR3 DNA sequence: TGTGCCTGGAGTGTCCAACAGGGGAGTCAGCCCCAGCATTTT. The encoded protein is CAWSVQQGSQPQHF. Variable domain in full (rest from reference TRBV30 and TRBJ1-5): SQTIHQWPATLVQPVGSPLSLECTVEGTSNPNLYWYRQAAGRGLQLLFYSVGIGQISSEVPQNLSASRPQDRQFILSSKKLLLSDSGFYLCAWSVQQGSQPQHFGDGTRLSIL.

V usage is TRBV30 and J usage is TRBJ2-2; no clear D gene. V lost 0 bases, J lost 6 bases, and 8 bases lay in between. Looked up from germline, CDR1 is GTSNPN and CDR2 is SVGIG (reference sequence). This CDR3 is built from 13 residues. CDR3 sequence: CAWSVAQSGELFF. CDR3 sequence (DNA): TGTGCCTGGAGTGTGGCACAGTCCGGGGAGCTGTTTTTT. Complete variable domain (other parts from reference TRBV30 and TRBJ2-2): SQTIHQWPATLVQPVGSPLSLECTVEGTSNPNLYWYRQAAGRGLQLLFYSVGIGQISSEVPQNLSASRPQDRQFILSSKKLLLSDSGFYLCAWSVAQSGELFFGEGSRLTVL.

The chain joins TRBV2 to TRBJ1-1, with 8 bases identical to TRBD1. J lost 5 bases, V lost 5 bases, and 4 bases had no gene match. Germline values: CDR1 SNHLY, CDR2 FYNNEI. CDR3 length: 13 amino acids. The CDR3 DNA reads as TGTGCCAGCAGTTCCAGGGGGCTTACTGAAGCTTTCTTT. Translating it yields CASSSRGLTEAFF.

This clone was found once. The chain recombines TRBV14 with TRBJ1-5; 9 nucleotides align to TRBD1. The CDR3 length is 14 residues. V lost 4 bases to trimming and J lost 7 bases; unmatched junction nucleotides: 5. The germline V gene has CDR1 SGHDN and CDR2 FVKESK. The CDR3 protein is CASSRRGQGQPQHF. The CDR3 region has the DNA TGTGCCAGCAGCCGCCGGGGACAGGGCCAGCCCCAGCATTTT. Full variable domain (rest looked up from reference TRBV14 and TRBJ1-5): EAGVTQFPSHSVIEKGQTVTLRCDPISGHDNLYWYRRVMGKEIKFLLHFVKESKQDESGMPNNRFLAERTGGTYSTLKVQPAELEDSGVYFCASSRRGQGQPQHFGDGTRLSIL.

V gene TRBV30 combines with J gene TRBJ1-2; 9 positions agree with TRBD1. V lost 4 bases to trimming and J lost 4 bases; unmatched junction nucleotides: 4. CDR3 size: 13 residues. CDR1 is GTSNPN and CDR2 is SVGIG in the germline V gene (reference sequence). DNA of the CDR3: TGTGCCTGGATCCGGGACAGGGTCTATGGCTACACCTTC. Amino acids: CAWIRDRVYGYTF.

The rearrangement links TRBV11-2 to TRBJ2-5; perhaps TRBD1 as D (8 bases). This CDR3 is 15 amino acids long. The V gene's germline CDR1 is SGHAT and CDR2 FQNNGV. Trimming removed 7 bases at V and 0 bases at J, with 15 bases between. The CDR3 reads CASNYRGGYQETQYF. DNA of the CDR3: TGTGCCAGCAACTACAGGGGGGGGTACCAAGAGACCCAGTACTTC.

The chain combines TRBV28 with TRBJ1-1; possibly TRBD1 for D (6 bases). Germline lookup yields CDR1 MDHEN and CDR2 SYDVKM. Trimming shortened V by 2 bases and J by 5 bases, and 12 bases separated the two germline ends. CDR3 length: 14 amino acids. This CDR3 is CASSLTGRGTEAFF. CDR3 coding DNA: TGTGCCAGCAGTTTAACAGGGAGAGGAACTGAAGCTTTCTTT.

The chain carries TRBV5-5 and TRBJ2-7; 9 bases fit TRBD1. Trimming removed 3 bases from V and 2 bases from J; junction bases left unmatched: 3. The CDR3 has 14 amino acids. Germline CDR1 is SGHKS and CDR2 is YYEKEE (reference sequence). The CDR3 reads CASSWTGEAYEQYV. CDR3 DNA: TGTGCCAGCAGCTGGACAGGGGAGGCCTACGAGCAGTACGTC.

The CDR3 DNA reads TGTGCCAGTAGTATGGGGGCTACGGATGGCTACACCTTC. It is translated as CASSMGATDGYTF. The J gene is TRBJ1-2, the V gene TRBV19; possibly TRBD1 for D (6 bases). V was shortened by 3 bases and J by 6 bases, with 11 bases between the two germline ends. The CDR3 is 13 residues long. CDR1 is LNHDA and CDR2 is SQIVND in the germline V gene (reference sequence).

This chain joins TRBV7-9 and TRBJ1-4; the D is unclear. Trimming removed 5 bases from V and 1 base from J, with 11 bases in between. Germline V lookup: CDR1 SEHNR, CDR2 FQNEAQ (reference sequence). The CDR3 extends over 15 amino acids. CDR3 DNA sequence: TGTGCCAGCAGCCTCCGACTGGGAACTAATGAAAAACTGTTTTTT. This translates into CASSLRLGTNEKLFF.

The CDR3 sequence is CASSLGTRGGEQYV. The CDR3 DNA sequence: TGTGCCAGCAGCTTAGGGACCCGGGGGGGCGAGCAGTACGTC. The V gene is TRBV11-2, the J gene TRBJ2-7, with TRBD2 matching 8 bases. Unmatched junction bases numbered 5, after V lost 1 base and J lost 6 bases. This CDR3 spans 14 amino acids. The germline V gene has CDR1 SGHAT and CDR2 FQNNGV.

V and J are TRBV6-1 and TRBJ2-7, with TRBD2 identical over 12 bases. The CDR3 has 13 amino acids. V lost 4 bases to trimming and J lost 9 bases; unmatched junction nucleotides: 4. CDR1 MNHNS and CDR2 SASEGT come from the germline V gene. CDR3 DNA: TGTGCCAGCAGTGCCAGACTAGCGGGAGTGCAGTACTTC. It yields the protein CASSARLAGVQYF.